These 9 T cell receptor beta chains were all obtained from the same sample, sequenced in a study of T cells in localized non-small cell lung cancer. Clones were read by immunoSEQ multiplex PCR, and TCRdb kept only the in-frame ones, dropping some. The sample lists about 48,000 clones, 70% to 85% seen once, with less than 20% in the top ten. Sequenced here: peripheral blood, sampled before any cancer treatment. The receptors come from a man aged 40 to 69 with stage I squamous cell lung carcinoma.

The rearrangement uses TRBV9 and TRBJ2-3; D call uncertain. Germline V gene data show CDR1 as SGDLS and CDR2 as YYNGEE. The CDR3 is 13 residues long. Deletions cut 2 bases from V and 4 bases from J, with 8 bases between. This CDR3 reads CASSVSAADTQYF. As DNA, the CDR3 is TGTGCCAGCAGCGTCAGTGCGGCAGATACGCAGTATTTT.

This clone has just one count. This sequence joins TRBV7-3 and TRBJ1-6; TRBD1 matches at 7 bases. Germline values: CDR1 SGHTA, CDR2 FQGTGA. The CDR3 is made up of 14 amino acids. The V gene end was trimmed by 5 bases and the J gene end by 5 bases; junction bases not matched to a gene: 3. The CDR3 loop reads CASSPGTDNSPLHF. As DNA, the CDR3 is TGTGCCAGCAGCCCTGGGACAGATAATTCACCCCTCCACTTT.

Note on this clone: Relative to the germline gene, one junction end is altered; a read error may explain this. This rearrangement joins TRBV7-7 to TRBJ2-2; D remains unclear. The germline CDR1 and CDR2 sequences are SSHAT and FNYEAQ (reference sequence). CDR3 length: 13 residues. DNA of the CDR3: TGTGCTAGCAGCTTAAAGGGTACCGGGGAGCTGTTTTTT. It encodes CASSLKGTGELFF. Supplemented by reference TRBV7-7 and TRBJ2-2, the full variable domain reads GAGVSQSPRYKVTKRGQDVTLRCDPISSHATLYWYQQALGQGPEFLTYFNYEAQPDKSGLPSDRFSAERPEGSISTLTIQRTEQRDSAMYRCASSLKGTGELFFGEGSRLTVL.

This chain joins TRBV6-5 and TRBJ1-1, with D possibly matching TRBD1 (5 bases). This CDR3 is built from 10 residues. Germline V gene sequence: CDR1 MNHEY, CDR2 SVGAGI. V gave up 5 bases and J gave up 10 bases, with 8 bases separating them. The CDR3 coding sequence is TGTGCCAGCAGTGACGGGGGAGCTTTCTTT. It codes for CASSDGGAFF.

This chain connects TRBV4-2 to TRBJ1-5; possibly TRBD1 for D (5 bases). Trimming stripped 3 bases from V and 1 base from J, with 13 bases between. This CDR3 spans 16 amino acids. From germline, CDR1 is LGHNA and CDR2 YNFKEQ. The CDR3 DNA follows: TGTGCCAGCAGCCACTCAGGGATTAGGAGCAATCAGCCCCAGCATTTT. Its protein product is CASSHSGIRSNQPQHF.

The chain couples TRBV25-1 to TRBJ1-3, with D uncertain. Germline loops: CDR1 MGHDK, CDR2 SYGVNS. Trimming pared 1 base from V and 0 bases from J, leaving 7 bases between. This CDR3 region has 15 residues. The DNA of the CDR3 is TGTGCCAGCAGTGAATCCGGCGACTCTGGAAACACCATATATTTT. It encodes CASSESGDSGNTIYF.

Details on this clone: The conserved final phenylalanine or tryptophan is absent from the CDR3, which likely points to a read error. The chain recombines TRBV4-2 with TRBJ1-2; D is undetermined. Germline V gene sequence: CDR1 LGHNA, CDR2 YNFKEQ. Trimming took 0 bases from V and 6 from J, leaving 20 bases between them. The length of the CDR3 is 17 residues. CDR3 protein: CASSQEIRQLPGDGYTL. The CDR3 DNA is TGTGCCAGCAGCCAAGAGATTCGGCAGTTGCCCGGGGATGGCTACACCCTC.

This clone was detected only a few times. The chain uses TRBV27 and TRBJ1-1; D gene uncertain. Germline CDR1 and CDR2: MNHEY and SMNVEV (reference sequence). The CDR3 length is 13 residues. V lost 6 bases and J lost 1, with 9 bases in between. The CDR3 here is CASRVWGNTEAFF. In DNA form, the CDR3 reads TGTGCCAGCAGGGTTTGGGGGAACACTGAAGCTTTCTTT.

In its sample, this clone was seen once. The chain recombines TRBV27 with TRBJ2-1; 16 nucleotides agree with TRBD2. This CDR3 contains 18 residues. Germline lookup yields CDR1 MNHEY and CDR2 SMNVEV (reference sequence). The V gene end was trimmed by 7 bases and the J gene end by 7 bases; junction bases not matched to a gene: 13. CDR3 nucleotide sequence: TGTGCCAGCAAATCCGGGACTAGCGGGGGGGCCATAGGGAATGAGCAGTTCTTC. Translated, it gives CASKSGTSGGAIGNEQFF.